This entry lists 27 T cell receptor beta chains sequenced from one sample in a study of blood T cell repertoires in COVID-19 (dated by TCRdb to the early 2020s). Receptors were amplified or captured by the immunoSEQ multiplex PCR assay. This immuneACCESS table, as held by TCRdb, lists in-frame sequences with V and J called but not all clones. Of the missing ones, under half trace to an unresolved V gene in checked studies; the others have no known cause. The sample contains 75,000 to 100,000 clones, 82% of them found a single time. 6% to 7.5% of the sample goes to the ten largest clones. The sequencing sample was made of peripheral blood. These receptors originate from a man between 45 and 60 years old with active or convalescent COVID-19.

This clone was observed a few times. The V and J genes are TRBV3-1 (or the pseudogene TRBV3-2) and TRBJ1-5, with 9 nucleotides matching TRBD1. The CDR3 contains 14 residues. The J segment lost 15 bases and the V segment lost 0 bases, leaving 9 bases of the junction unmatched. Germline V lookup: CDR1 LGHDT, CDR2 YNNKEL (reference sequence). The CDR3 loop is CASSQDWSPDRGHF. The CDR3 DNA follows: TGTGCCAGCAGCCAAGATTGGTCTCCGGACAGGGGGCATTTT.

This clone has just a few counts. The chain links TRBV27 to TRBJ1-3, with D perhaps matching TRBD1 (5 bases). This CDR3 contains 14 residues. The germline V gene has CDR1 MNHEY and CDR2 SMNVEV (reference sequence). Trimming took off 2 bases at V and 3 bases at J, with 8 bases between the two ends. The CDR3 sequence is CASSLNQGGNTIYF. The CDR3 nucleotides are TGTGCCAGCAGTTTAAACCAGGGTGGAAACACCATATATTTT.

The chain employs TRBV3-1 (or the pseudogene TRBV3-2) and TRBJ2-5, with TRBD2 as a possible D gene (6 bases). Trimming took off 7 bases at V and 5 bases at J, with 11 bases between the two ends. The CDR3 is 12 residues long. Germline V CDR1 and CDR2: LGHDT, YNNKEL (reference sequence). This CDR3 is CASNSAGETQYF. CDR3 sequence (DNA): TGTGCCAGCAACTCGGCGGGGGAGACCCAGTACTTC.

The chain couples TRBV29-1 to TRBJ2-5; tentatively, D is TRBD2 (6 bases). The CDR3 runs 12 residues. In germline, CDR1 is SQVTM, CDR2 ANQGSEA. Trimming removed 4 bases from V and 2 bases from J, with 8 bases in between. The CDR3 region is CSVVGLQETQYF. The CDR3 DNA follows: TGCAGCGTTGTCGGACTACAAGAGACCCAGTACTTC.

V gene TRBV7-9 combines with J gene TRBJ2-3; TRBD2 agrees at 7 bases. V was clipped by 7 bases and J by 1 base; unmatched bases: 11. This CDR3 has 16 residues. In germline, CDR1 is SEHNR, CDR2 FQNEAQ (reference sequence). The chain's CDR3 is CASKCRGVNCTDTQYF. In DNA form, the CDR3 reads TGTGCCAGCAAATGCCGGGGGGTTAATTGCACAGATACGCAGTATTTT. Full variable domain (outside the CDR3, taken from reference TRBV7-9 and TRBJ2-3): DTGVSQNPRHKITKRGQNVTFRCDPISEHNRLYWYRQTLGQGPEFLTYFQNEAQLEKSRLLSDRFSAERPKGSFSTLEIQRTEQGDSAMYLCASKCRGVNCTDTQYFGPGTRLTVL.

The rearrangement links TRBV6-8 to TRBJ2-3; TRBD1 agrees at 7 bases. Germline V gene sequence: CDR1 MNHGY, CDR2 SAAAGT. The CDR3 runs 15 residues. V lost 8 bases, J lost 3 bases, and 11 bases stayed unmatched. This CDR3 is CASRPDRSQTDTQYF. The CDR3 DNA sequence: TGTGCCAGCCGCCCGGACAGGAGTCAAACAGATACGCAGTATTTT.

This clone was observed a single time. This chain uses TRBV19 with TRBJ1-6; D might be TRBD1 (6 bases). Germline values: CDR1 LNHDA, CDR2 SQIVND (reference sequence). V lost 4 bases and J 10 bases, leaving 11 bases between the germline ends. CDR3 length: 13 amino acids. The CDR3 DNA follows: TGTGCCAGTAGTAGACAGGAGGACTCACCCCTCCACTTT. Residues: CASSRQEDSPLHF.

This clone showed up just once. This chain joins TRBV6-5 and TRBJ1-5; TRBD1 might be the D (6 bases). This CDR3 is 15 amino acids long. In germline, CDR1 is MNHEY, CDR2 SVGAGI. Between the trimmed V and J ends, which lost 4 bases and 0 bases, there was a span of 10 bases. CDR3 in DNA: TGTGCCAGCAGTTCACAGGGTCTTAGCAATCAGCCCCAGCATTTT. Its protein product is CASSSQGLSNQPQHF.

The genes are TRBV5-1 and TRBJ2-1; D perhaps matches TRBD1 (5 bases). V was clipped by 1 base and J by 5 bases, with 7 bases between them. CDR3 length equals 13 residues. Germline V gene sequence: CDR1 SGHRS, CDR2 YFSETQ. The CDR3: CASSLSDNNEQFF. CDR3 sequence (DNA): TGCGCCAGCAGCTTGTCGGACAACAATGAGCAGTTCTTC.

V is TRBV6-2 or TRBV6-3 and J is TRBJ2-7; weak D call: TRBD2 (6 bases). CDR1 is MNHEY and CDR2 is SVGEGT in the germline V gene. The CDR3 contains 14 residues. Trimming pared 5 bases from V and 3 bases from J, leaving 14 bases between. The CDR3 bases are TGTGCCAGCAGTCCGGACGGGCGGGGCTACGAGCAGTACGTC. It specifies CASSPDGRGYEQYV.

The chain carries TRBV9 and TRBJ2-1; possible D gene TRBD2, 10 bases. The CDR3 extends over 19 amino acids. Between the trimmed V and J ends, which lost 0 bases and 7 bases, there was a span of 26 bases. In germline, CDR1 is SGDLS, CDR2 YYNGEE. CDR3 in amino acids: CASSVAGTGLSGGANEQFF. The CDR3 DNA sequence: TGTGCCAGCAGCGTAGCCGGGACAGGGCTCAGCGGGGGGGCGAATGAGCAGTTCTTC.

This rearrangement joins TRBV3-1 (or the pseudogene TRBV3-2) to TRBJ2-1, with D possibly matching TRBD1 (6 bases). The V and J ends lost 4 bases and 0 bases respectively, with 10 bases between them. This CDR3 is 15 amino acids long. Germline CDR1 and CDR2: LGHDT and YNNKEL (reference sequence). CDR3 amino acids: CASSRQVSSYNEQFF. For the CDR3, the DNA is TGTGCCAGCAGCCGACAGGTGAGCTCCTACAATGAGCAGTTCTTC.

The chain recombines TRBV3-1 (or the pseudogene TRBV3-2) with TRBJ1-5, with 7 bases fitting TRBD1. The CDR3 has 14 residues. Trimming removed 4 bases from V and 2 bases from J; junction bases left unmatched: 2. Germline values: CDR1 LGHDT, CDR2 YNNKEL (reference sequence). The CDR3 DNA reads TGTGCCAGCAGCCCTACAGGGGGCAATCAGCCCCAGCATTTT. It encodes CASSPTGGNQPQHF.

The genes are TRBV28 and TRBJ1-3; 8 bases line up with TRBD1. The germline gives CDR1 MDHEN, CDR2 SYDVKM. The trim removed 4 bases at V and 3 bases at J, leaving 5 bases unmatched. The CDR3 runs 15 residues. The CDR3 coding sequence is TGTGCCAGCAGTTCCCCAGGGGGCAATGGAAACACCATATATTTT. Its translation is CASSSPGGNGNTIYF.

This clone came up many times. This sequence joins TRBV19 and TRBJ1-5, with D perhaps matching TRBD1 (6 bases). Germline-derived CDR1 and CDR2 are LNHDA and SQIVND (reference sequence). CDR3 length: 14 residues. Trimming pared 5 bases from V and 6 bases from J, leaving 14 bases between. CDR3 sequence reads: CASSARGAGQPQHF. The CDR3 nucleotides are TGTGCCAGTAGTGCCCGGGGGGCGGGTCAGCCCCAGCATTTT.

CDR3 nucleotides: TGTGCCAGCTTATTAGCGGGGGGGCCTGGAGAGACCCAGTACTTC. Translated, it gives CASLLAGGPGETQYF. The chain is built from TRBV7-9 and TRBJ2-5; TRBD2 aligns across 11 bases. Trimming removed 8 bases from V and 4 bases from J; junction bases left unmatched: 9. The germline gives CDR1 SEHNR, CDR2 FQNEAQ (reference sequence). The CDR3 runs 15 residues.

This clone was picked up one time. V usage is TRBV14 and J usage is TRBJ1-6, with unresolved D. In germline, CDR1 is SGHDN, CDR2 FVKESK. The CDR3 loop spans 12 amino acids. The ends were cut back, 1 base at V and 15 bases at J, with 10 bases in the middle. The CDR3, as DNA: TGTGCCAGCAGCCAAGGCGGACTGGGCCTCCACTTT. Amino acids: CASSQGGLGLHF.

This clone was picked up a small number of times. This chain connects TRBV6-1 to TRBJ2-5; 9 nucleotides match TRBD1. The CDR3 totals 15 residues. J was trimmed by 2 bases and V by 1 base; bases with no gene match: 2. CDR1 and CDR2 (germline): MNHNS, SASEGT. This CDR3 reads CASSEGDREQETQYF. The CDR3 region has the DNA TGTGCCAGCAGTGAAGGGGACAGGGAACAAGAGACCCAGTACTTC.

V is TRBV19 and J is TRBJ1-5; 9 bases agree with TRBD1. V shed 3 bases, J shed 7 bases, and the junction held 4 bases outside the gene matches. Per germline, CDR1 LNHDA and CDR2 SQIVND (reference sequence). The CDR3 runs to 14 residues. CDR3 loop: CASSIRTGDQPQHF. As DNA, the CDR3 is TGTGCCAGTAGTATTAGGACAGGGGACCAGCCCCAGCATTTT.

The V gene is TRBV5-1, the J gene TRBJ2-2; 11 positions match TRBD2. Germline CDR1 and CDR2: SGHRS and YFSETQ. The CDR3 is 15 amino acids. V lost 4 bases and J lost 3; bases outside the gene matches: 2. The CDR3 DNA sequence: TGCGCCAGCAGCACGACTAGCGGGGACACCGGGGAGCTGTTTTTT. Its protein product is CASSTTSGDTGELFF.

The genes are TRBV6-1 and TRBJ1-6; possible D gene TRBD1, 6 bases. The V end lost 1 base, the J end lost 0 bases, and 10 bases lay between the germline ends. The CDR3 spans 17 residues. Germline V gene sequence: CDR1 MNHNS, CDR2 SASEGT. This chain's CDR3 is CASSEGPDSSYNSPLHF. The CDR3 DNA reads TGTGCCAGCAGTGAAGGGCCGGACAGCTCCTATAATTCACCCCTCCACTTT.

The J gene is TRBJ1-6, the V gene TRBV5-3, with TRBD1 as a possible D gene (5 bases). TRBV5-3 is designated an ORF whose function remains uncertain. This CDR3 comprises 16 residues. V lost 4 bases and J 10 bases, leaving 21 bases between the germline ends. The CDR3 region has the DNA TGTGCCAGAAGCGGACATAAGGAGGGGTTGTACTCACCCCTCCACTTT. Its protein is CARSGHKEGLYSPLHF.

This sequence joins TRBV19 and TRBJ1-1; D is perhaps TRBD1 (6 bases). Per the germline V gene, CDR1 is LNHDA and CDR2 is SQIVND (reference sequence). The CDR3 length is 16 residues. V lost 3 bases and J lost 0, with 14 bases in between. CDR3 loop: CASSMFTEGVNTEAFF. Written as DNA, the CDR3 is TGTGCCAGTAGTATGTTCACTGAGGGGGTGAACACTGAAGCTTTCTTT.

This sequence joins TRBV5-1 and TRBJ2-2; 7 bases agree with TRBD1. Germline lookup yields CDR1 SGHRS and CDR2 YFSETQ. The CDR3 is 15 amino acids. V lost 4 bases to trimming and J lost 0 bases; unmatched junction nucleotides: 3. The DNA of the CDR3 is TGCGCCAGCAGCCTGGGGACAGCGAACACCGGGGAGCTGTTTTTT. Amino acid sequence: CASSLGTANTGELFF.

Points on this clone: Other DNA sequences in this specimen translate into the identical CDR3. The CDR3 DNA reads as TGCGCCAGCAGCTCCCTAGCGGGGGGGCATAATGAGCAGTTCTTC. Encoded protein: CASSSLAGGHNEQFF. This sequence joins TRBV5-1 and TRBJ2-1; 12 positions agree with TRBD2. Germline trimming cut 3 bases from V and 7 bases from J; bases unmatched to any gene: 5. This CDR3 comprises 15 residues. The germline V gene encodes CDR1 SGHRS and CDR2 YFSETQ.

This chain connects TRBV24-1 to TRBJ2-2; D is perhaps TRBD1 (6 bases). The germline gives CDR1 KGHDR, CDR2 SFDVKD. Trimming stripped 0 bases from V and 13 bases from J, with 11 bases between. The CDR3 extends over 13 amino acids. The CDR3 nucleotides read TGTGCCACCAGTGATTTGCAAACAGGGAGGCTGTTTTTT. It codes for CATSDLQTGRLFF.

This clone was observed a few times. V gene TRBV6-2 or TRBV6-3 combines with J gene TRBJ1-5; D call uncertain. Germline loops: CDR1 MNHEY, CDR2 SVGEGT. This CDR3 spans 15 amino acids. V was pared by 5 bases and J by 7 bases, with 18 bases between. CDR3 sequence: CASSVSWSRFQPQHF. CDR3 bases: TGTGCCAGCAGTGTTTCTTGGAGTAGGTTCCAGCCCCAGCATTTT.